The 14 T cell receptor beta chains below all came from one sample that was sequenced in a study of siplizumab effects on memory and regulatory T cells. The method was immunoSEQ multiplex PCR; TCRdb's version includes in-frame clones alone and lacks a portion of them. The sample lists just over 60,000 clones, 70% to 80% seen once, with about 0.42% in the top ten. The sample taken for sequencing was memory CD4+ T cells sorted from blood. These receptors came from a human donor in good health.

Here the CDR3 reads CASSAWTGNAGANVLTF. DNA for the CDR3: TGTGCCAGCAGCGCCTGGACAGGGAACGCTGGGGCCAACGTCCTGACTTTC. The chain employs TRBV5-4 and TRBJ2-6; 8 nucleotides align to TRBD1. Germline loops: CDR1 SGHNT, CDR2 YYREEE (reference sequence). V was clipped by 4 bases and J by 2 bases; unmatched bases: 8. CDR3 length: 17 amino acids. The whole variable domain, remainder taken from reference TRBV5-4 and TRBJ2-6, is ETGVTQSPTHLIKTRGQQVTLRCSSQSGHNTVSWYQQALGQGPQFIFQYYREEENGRGNFPPRFSGLQFPNYSSELNVNALELDDSALYLCASSAWTGNAGANVLTFGAGSRLTVL.

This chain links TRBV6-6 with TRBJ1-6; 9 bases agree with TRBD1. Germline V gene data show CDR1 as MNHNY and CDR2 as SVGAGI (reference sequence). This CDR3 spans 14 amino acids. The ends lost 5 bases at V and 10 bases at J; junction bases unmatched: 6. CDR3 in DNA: TGTGCCAGCAGTCCGACAGGGGGAGGATCACCCCTCCACTTT. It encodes CASSPTGGGSPLHF.

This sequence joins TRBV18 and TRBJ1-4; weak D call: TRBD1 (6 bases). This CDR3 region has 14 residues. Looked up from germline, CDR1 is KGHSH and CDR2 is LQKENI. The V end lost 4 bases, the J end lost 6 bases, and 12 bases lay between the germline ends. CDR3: CASSRRQDYEKLFF. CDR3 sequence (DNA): TGTGCCAGCTCACGTAGACAGGACTATGAAAAACTGTTTTTT.

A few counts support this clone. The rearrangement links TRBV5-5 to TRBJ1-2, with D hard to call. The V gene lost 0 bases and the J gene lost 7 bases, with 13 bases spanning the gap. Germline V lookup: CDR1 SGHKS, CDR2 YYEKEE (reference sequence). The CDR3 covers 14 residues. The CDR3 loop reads CASSLGMTGFGYTF. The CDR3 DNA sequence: TGTGCCAGCAGCTTGGGAATGACTGGATTTGGCTACACCTTC. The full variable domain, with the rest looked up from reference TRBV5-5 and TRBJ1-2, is DAGVTQSPTHLIKTRGQQVTLRCSPISGHKSVSWYQQVLGQGPQFIFQYYEKEERGRGNFPDRFSARQFPNYSSELNVNALLLGDSALYLCASSLGMTGFGYTFGSGTRLTVV.

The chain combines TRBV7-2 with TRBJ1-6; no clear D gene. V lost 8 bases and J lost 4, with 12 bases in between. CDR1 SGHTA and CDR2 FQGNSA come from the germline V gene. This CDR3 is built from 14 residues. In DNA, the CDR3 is TGTGCCAGCTCGCAGGTCCTGTATAATTCACCCCTCCACTTT. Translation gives CASSQVLYNSPLHF.

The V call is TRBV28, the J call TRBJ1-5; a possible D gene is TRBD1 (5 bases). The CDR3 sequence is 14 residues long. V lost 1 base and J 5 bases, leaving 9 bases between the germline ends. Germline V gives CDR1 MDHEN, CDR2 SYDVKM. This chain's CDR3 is CASSLFRDDQPQHF. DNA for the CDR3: TGTGCCAGCAGTTTATTCAGGGACGATCAGCCCCAGCATTTT.

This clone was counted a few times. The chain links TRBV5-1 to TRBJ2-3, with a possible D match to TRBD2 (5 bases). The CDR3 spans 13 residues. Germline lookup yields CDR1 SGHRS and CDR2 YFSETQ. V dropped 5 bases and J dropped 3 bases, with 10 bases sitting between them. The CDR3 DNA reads TGCGCCAGCAGGGACTTGTTGACAGATACGCAGTATTTT. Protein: CASRDLLTDTQYF.

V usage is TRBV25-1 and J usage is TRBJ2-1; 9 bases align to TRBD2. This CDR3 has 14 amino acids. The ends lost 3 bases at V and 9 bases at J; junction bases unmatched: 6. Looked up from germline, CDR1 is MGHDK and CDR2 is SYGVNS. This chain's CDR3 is CASSDAGGPSEQFF. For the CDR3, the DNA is TGTGCCAGCAGTGACGCGGGGGGGCCCTCTGAGCAGTTCTTC.

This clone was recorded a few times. CDR3 sequence reads: CASSYLHGLSTEAFF. CDR3 bases: TGTGCCAGCAGTTACCTCCACGGGCTCAGCACTGAAGCTTTCTTT. The rearrangement uses TRBV6-5 and TRBJ1-1; D not resolved. Germline V gene sequence: CDR1 MNHEY, CDR2 SVGAGI. V was shortened by 2 bases and J by 4 bases, with 14 bases between the two germline ends. The CDR3 has 15 amino acids.

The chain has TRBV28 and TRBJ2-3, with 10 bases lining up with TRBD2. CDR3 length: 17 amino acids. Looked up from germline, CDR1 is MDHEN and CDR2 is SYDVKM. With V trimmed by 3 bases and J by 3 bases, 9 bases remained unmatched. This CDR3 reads CASSFPLTSGETDTQYF. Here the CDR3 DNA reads TGTGCCAGCAGTTTCCCTCTCACTAGCGGGGAGACAGATACGCAGTATTTT.

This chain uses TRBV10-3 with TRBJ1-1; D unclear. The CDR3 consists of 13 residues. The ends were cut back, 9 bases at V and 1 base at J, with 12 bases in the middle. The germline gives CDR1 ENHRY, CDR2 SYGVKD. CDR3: CAIWTPGNTEAFF. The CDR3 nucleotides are TGTGCCATTTGGACCCCCGGGAACACTGAAGCTTTCTTT.

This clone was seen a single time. In DNA form, the CDR3 reads TGTGCCAGCAGCCCAGACCCTGGACAGGGCACAGATACGCAGTATTTT. Amino acids: CASSPDPGQGTDTQYF. V is TRBV7-9 and J is TRBJ2-3; 7 nucleotides align to TRBD1. The CDR3 consists of 16 residues. Looked up from germline, CDR1 is SEHNR and CDR2 is FQNEAQ (reference sequence). The V and J ends lost 5 bases and 1 base, in that order; junction bases with no gene match: 9.

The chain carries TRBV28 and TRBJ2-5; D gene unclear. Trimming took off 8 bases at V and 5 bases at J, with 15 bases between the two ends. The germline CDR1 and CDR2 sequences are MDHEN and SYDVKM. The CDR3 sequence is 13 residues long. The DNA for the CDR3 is TGTGCCAGCGGTGGTAGGCCCCTCGAGACCCAGTACTTC. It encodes CASGGRPLETQYF.

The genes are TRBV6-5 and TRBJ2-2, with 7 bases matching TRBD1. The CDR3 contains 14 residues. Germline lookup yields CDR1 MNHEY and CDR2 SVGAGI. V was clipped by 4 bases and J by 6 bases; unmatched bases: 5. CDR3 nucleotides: TGTGCCAGCAGTTTACACGACAGGGCCGGGGAGCTGTTTTTT. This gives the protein CASSLHDRAGELFF.